The text below deals with one T cell receptor beta chain. What it binds is unknown. The sample originates from a study of long-term antiretroviral therapy in people with HIV. Study conclusions and caveats: Drawn between the mid-2000s and the late 2010s, the blood was possibly obtained under older ART regimens. Pre-ART expanded clones dominated the repertoire at every time point. Once patients were on ART, diversity went higher but still fell short of transplant donor controls. ART adherence was not documented, and neither viral resistance nor therapy changes had any data.

The V gene's germline CDR1 is SGHAT and CDR2 FQNNGV. The CDR3 covers 13 residues. The V and J ends lost 1 base and 0 bases respectively, with 3 bases between them. Version v3.0 of the immunoSEQ assay ran at survey level. TCRdb keeps only in-frame clones here, not all; method: immunoSEQ multiplex PCR. The data show 15,000 to 20,000 clones, 85% to 95% seen once. The sequenced sample was unsorted PBMCs, obtained around 10 years after starting antiretroviral therapy. This chain connects TRBV11-2 to TRBJ1-1; D call uncertain. The TCR originated in a man between 25 and 39 years old with HIV. The CDR3 here is CASSLGLNTEAFF. As DNA, the CDR3 is TGTGCCAGCAGCTTAGGGCTGAACACTGAAGCTTTCTTT. Based on the CDR3 plus reference TRBV11-2 and TRBJ1-1, the full variable domain is EAGVAQSPRYKIIEKRQSVAFWCNPISGHATLYWYQQILGQGPKLLIQFQNNGVVDDSQLPKDRFSAERLKGVDSTLKIQPAKLEDSAVYLCASSLGLNTEAFFGQGTRLTVV.